This TCR beta chain stems from a study of blood T cells in healthy people across ages. Whole-study results and caveats: Researchers said unsorted PBMCs prevented a conclusive naive versus antigen-experienced comparison. Age brought a roughly linear fall in TCR beta diversity measured per million T cells.

PCR was performed a second time for about 6 to 12 cycles using a sample-barcoded 5' primer and a J-beta primer mix. All samples yielded 3 million or more CDR3-containing paired-end reads. TCRdb independently ran MiXCR on the 5' RACE reads; one entry per CDR3 protein. Among 550,000 to 700,000 distinct CDR3 sequences listed, roughly 29% were seen once. This clonotype has more than one count but fewer than ten. Its antigen is not known. CDR1 and CDR2 from the germline V gene are SGHRS and YFSETQ. The CDR3 has 16 amino acids. The germline V and J ends were trimmed by 1 base and 3 bases, with 13 bases remaining between them.

Material: blood. This receptor was obtained from a woman in her 70s in good health. The chain recombines TRBV5-1 with TRBJ2-2, with D perhaps being TRBD1 or TRBD2 (5 bases each). The CDR3 sequence: CASSLYPGADTGELFF. In DNA form, the CDR3 reads TGCGCCAGCAGCTTGTATCCCGGGGCGGACACCGGGGAGCTGTTTTTT. Drawing the rest from reference TRBV5-1 and TRBJ2-2, the complete variable domain is KAGVTQTPRYLIKTRGQQVTLSCSPISGHRSVSWYQQTPGQGLQFLFEYFSETQRNKGNFPGRFSGRQFSNSRSEMNVSTLELGDSALYLCASSLYPGADTGELFFGEGSRLTVL.